What follows are 4 T cell receptor beta chains derived from one specimen sequenced in a study of blood T cell repertoires in COVID-19. Profiled with immunoSEQ multiplex PCR; TCRdb holds only in-frame clones, not every one. The table records about 60,000 clones, roughly 86% of them present only once. The source material was peripheral blood. The receptors here all came from a woman over 75 with acute or convalescent COVID-19.

The V gene is TRBV25-1, the J gene TRBJ1-4; D unclear. The CDR3 runs 15 residues. The germline gives CDR1 MGHDK, CDR2 SYGVNS. Trimming removed 4 bases from V and 2 bases from J, with 11 bases in between. The CDR3 sequence: CASSGAPPTNEKLFF. As DNA, the CDR3 is TGTGCCAGCAGTGGGGCGCCGCCTACTAATGAAAAACTGTTTTTT.

This sequence joins TRBV28 and TRBJ2-3; TRBD2 might be the D (5 bases). The CDR3 consists of 11 residues. CDR1 is MDHEN and CDR2 is SYDVKM in the germline V gene. The V gene lost 7 bases and the J gene lost 11 bases, with 13 bases spanning the gap. This CDR3 reads CASISGFEQYF. The DNA for the CDR3 is TGTGCCAGCATCTCGGGGTTCGAGCAGTATTTT. Looking up the rest from reference TRBV28 and TRBJ2-3 gives the full variable domain: DVKVTQSSRYLVKRTGEKVFLECVQDMDHENMFWYRQDPGLGLRLIYFSYDVKMKEKGDIPEGYSVSREKKERFSLILESASTNQTSMYLCASISGFEQYFGPGTRLTVL.

Here the CDR3 DNA reads TGTGCCAGCAGTCATACCAGGGGGGAGCCCCAGCATTTT. Its translation: CASSHTRGEPQHF. This rearrangement joins TRBV6-6 to TRBJ1-5; 7 nucleotides match TRBD1. The CDR3 loop spans 13 amino acids. Germline lookup yields CDR1 MNHNY and CDR2 SVGAGI (reference sequence). J gave up 8 bases and V 5 bases, and 6 bases lay outside the gene matches.

The chain joins TRBV10-3 to TRBJ1-1; D is unclear. Germline-derived CDR1 and CDR2 are ENHRY and SYGVKD. Trimming left V 0 bases short and J 6 bases short, with 11 bases between. This CDR3 has 14 residues. This CDR3 is CAISESPGLAEAFF. CDR3 sequence (DNA): TGTGCCATCAGTGAGTCGCCGGGGTTAGCTGAAGCTTTCTTT.